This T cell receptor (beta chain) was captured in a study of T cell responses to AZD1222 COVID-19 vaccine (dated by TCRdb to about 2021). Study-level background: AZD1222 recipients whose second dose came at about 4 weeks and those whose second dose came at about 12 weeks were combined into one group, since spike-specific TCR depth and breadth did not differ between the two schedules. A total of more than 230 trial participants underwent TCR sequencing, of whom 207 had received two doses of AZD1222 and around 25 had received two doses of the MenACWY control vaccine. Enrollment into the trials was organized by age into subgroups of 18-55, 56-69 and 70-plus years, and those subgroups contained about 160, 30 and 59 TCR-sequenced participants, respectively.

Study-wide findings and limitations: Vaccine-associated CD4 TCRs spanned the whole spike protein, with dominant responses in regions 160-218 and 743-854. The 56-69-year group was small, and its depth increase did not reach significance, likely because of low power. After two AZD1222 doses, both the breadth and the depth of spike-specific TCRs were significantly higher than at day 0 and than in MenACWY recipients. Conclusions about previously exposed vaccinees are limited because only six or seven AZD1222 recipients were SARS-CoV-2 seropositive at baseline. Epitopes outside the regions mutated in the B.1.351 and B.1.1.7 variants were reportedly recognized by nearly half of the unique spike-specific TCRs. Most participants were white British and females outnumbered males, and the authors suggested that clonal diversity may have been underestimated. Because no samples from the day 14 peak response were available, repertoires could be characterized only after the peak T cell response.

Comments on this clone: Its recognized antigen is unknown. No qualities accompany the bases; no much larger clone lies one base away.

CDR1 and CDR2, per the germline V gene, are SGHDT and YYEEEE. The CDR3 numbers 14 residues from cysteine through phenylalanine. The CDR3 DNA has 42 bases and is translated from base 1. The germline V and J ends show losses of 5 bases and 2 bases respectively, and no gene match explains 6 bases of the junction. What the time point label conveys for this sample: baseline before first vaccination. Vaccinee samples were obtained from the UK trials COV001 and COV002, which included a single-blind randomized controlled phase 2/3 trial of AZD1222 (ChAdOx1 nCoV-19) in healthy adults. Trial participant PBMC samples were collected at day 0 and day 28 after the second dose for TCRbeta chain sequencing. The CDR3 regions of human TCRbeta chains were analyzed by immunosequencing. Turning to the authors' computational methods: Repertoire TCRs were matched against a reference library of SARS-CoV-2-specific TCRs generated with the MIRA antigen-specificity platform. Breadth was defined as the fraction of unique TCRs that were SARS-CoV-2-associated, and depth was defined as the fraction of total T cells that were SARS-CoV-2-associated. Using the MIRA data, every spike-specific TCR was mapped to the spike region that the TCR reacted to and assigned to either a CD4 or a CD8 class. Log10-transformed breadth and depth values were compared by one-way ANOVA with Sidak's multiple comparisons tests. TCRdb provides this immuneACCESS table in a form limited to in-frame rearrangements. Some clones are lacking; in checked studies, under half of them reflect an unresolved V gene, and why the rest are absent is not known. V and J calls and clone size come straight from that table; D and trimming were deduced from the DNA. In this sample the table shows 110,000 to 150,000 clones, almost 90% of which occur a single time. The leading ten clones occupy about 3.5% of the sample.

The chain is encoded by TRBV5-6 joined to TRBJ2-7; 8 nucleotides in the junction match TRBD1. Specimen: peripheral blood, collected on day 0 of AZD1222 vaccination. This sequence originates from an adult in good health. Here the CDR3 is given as CASRGQGITYEQYF. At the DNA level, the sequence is TGTGCCAGCAGAGGACAGGGTATAACCTACGAGCAGTACTTC.